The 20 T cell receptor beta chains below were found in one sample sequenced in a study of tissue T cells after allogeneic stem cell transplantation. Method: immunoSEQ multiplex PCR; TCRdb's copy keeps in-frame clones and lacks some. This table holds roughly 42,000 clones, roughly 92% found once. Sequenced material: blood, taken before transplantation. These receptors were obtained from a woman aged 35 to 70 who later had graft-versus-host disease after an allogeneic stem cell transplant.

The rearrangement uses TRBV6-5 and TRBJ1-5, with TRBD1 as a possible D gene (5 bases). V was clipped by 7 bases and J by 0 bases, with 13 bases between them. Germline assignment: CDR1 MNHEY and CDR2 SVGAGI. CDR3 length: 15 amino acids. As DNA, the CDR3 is TGTGCCAGCAAGGGGAGAGGTTCTAGCAATCAGCCCCAGCATTTT. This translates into CASKGRGSSNQPQHF.

The DNA for the CDR3 is TGCGCCAGCAGCCAAGAGGTCAGGGGCACTGAAGCTTTCTTT. It encodes CASSQEVRGTEAFF. The chain is built from TRBV4-1 and TRBJ1-1; perhaps TRBD1 as D (6 bases). V was clipped by 0 bases and J by 4 bases, with 9 bases between them. CDR3 length: 14 amino acids. Germline lookup yields CDR1 MGHRA and CDR2 YSYEKL.

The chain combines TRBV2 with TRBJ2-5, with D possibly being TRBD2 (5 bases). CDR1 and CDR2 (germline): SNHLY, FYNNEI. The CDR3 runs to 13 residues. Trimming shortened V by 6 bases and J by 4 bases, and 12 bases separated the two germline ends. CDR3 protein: CASSKDWRETQYF. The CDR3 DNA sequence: TGTGCCAGCAGCAAGGACTGGAGAGAGACCCAGTACTTC.

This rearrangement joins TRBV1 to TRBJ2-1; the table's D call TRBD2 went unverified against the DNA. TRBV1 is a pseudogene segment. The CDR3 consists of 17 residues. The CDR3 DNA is TGCACCAGCAGCCAAGGGGGAACTAGCGGGATTGGCAATGAGCAGTTCTTC. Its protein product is CTSSQGGTSGIGNEQFF.

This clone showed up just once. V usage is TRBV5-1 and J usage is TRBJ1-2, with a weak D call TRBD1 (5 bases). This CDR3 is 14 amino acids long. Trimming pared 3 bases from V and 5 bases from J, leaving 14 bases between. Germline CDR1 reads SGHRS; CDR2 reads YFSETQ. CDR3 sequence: CASSSGTNSYGYTF. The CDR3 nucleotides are TGCGCCAGCAGCTCGGGGACGAACTCTTATGGCTACACCTTC.

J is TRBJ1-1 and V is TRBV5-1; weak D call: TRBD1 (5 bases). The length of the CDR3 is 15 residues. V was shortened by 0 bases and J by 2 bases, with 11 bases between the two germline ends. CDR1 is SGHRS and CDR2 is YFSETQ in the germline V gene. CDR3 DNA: TGCGCCAGCAGCTTGGGTGGGGCGGGCAACACTGAAGCTTTCTTT. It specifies CASSLGGAGNTEAFF.

CDR3 region: CASSLFSSADATNEKLFF. The CDR3 DNA reads as TGCGCCAGCAGCTTGTTTAGTTCGGCAGATGCAACTAATGAAAAACTGTTTTTT. The V gene is TRBV5-1, the J gene TRBJ1-4, with D uncertain. Germline CDR1 reads SGHRS; CDR2 reads YFSETQ. This CDR3 has 18 residues. Trimming cost V 1 base and J 0 bases, with 16 bases left between them.

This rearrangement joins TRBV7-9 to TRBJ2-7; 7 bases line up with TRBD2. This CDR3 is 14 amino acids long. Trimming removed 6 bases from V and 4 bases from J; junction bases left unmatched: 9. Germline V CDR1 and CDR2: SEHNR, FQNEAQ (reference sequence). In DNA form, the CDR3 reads TGTGCCAGCAGTCCAGCTAGCGGACGATACGAGCAGTACTTC. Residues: CASSPASGRYEQYF.

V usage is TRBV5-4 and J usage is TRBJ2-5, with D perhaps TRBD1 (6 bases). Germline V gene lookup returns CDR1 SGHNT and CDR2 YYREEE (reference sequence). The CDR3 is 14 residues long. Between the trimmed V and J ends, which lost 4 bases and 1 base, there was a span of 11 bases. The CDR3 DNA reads TGTGCCAGCAGCACTGGACAGTTCCAAGAGACCCAGTACTTC. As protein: CASSTGQFQETQYF. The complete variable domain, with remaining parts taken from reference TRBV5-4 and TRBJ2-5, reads ETGVTQSPTHLIKTRGQQVTLRCSSQSGHNTVSWYQQALGQGPQFIFQYYREEENGRGNFPPRFSGLQFPNYSSELNVNALELDDSALYLCASSTGQFQETQYFGPGTRLLVL.

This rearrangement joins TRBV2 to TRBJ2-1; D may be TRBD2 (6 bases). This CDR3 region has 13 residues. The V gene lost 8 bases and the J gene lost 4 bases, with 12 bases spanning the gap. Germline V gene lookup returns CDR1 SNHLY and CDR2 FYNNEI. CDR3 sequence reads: CASGALAYNEQFF. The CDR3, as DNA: TGTGCCAGCGGGGCACTAGCTTACAATGAGCAGTTCTTC.

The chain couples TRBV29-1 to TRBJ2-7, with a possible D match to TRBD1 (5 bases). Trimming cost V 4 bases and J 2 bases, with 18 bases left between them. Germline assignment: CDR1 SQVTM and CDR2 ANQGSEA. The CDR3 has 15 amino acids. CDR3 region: CSVALRGRAAYEQYF. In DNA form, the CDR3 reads TGCAGCGTTGCCCTTCGAGGCAGGGCTGCCTACGAGCAGTACTTC.

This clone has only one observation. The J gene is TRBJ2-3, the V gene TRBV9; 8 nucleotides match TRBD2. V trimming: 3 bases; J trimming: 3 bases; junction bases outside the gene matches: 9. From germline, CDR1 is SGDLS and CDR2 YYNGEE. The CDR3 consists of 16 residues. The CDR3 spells CASSELSGSSTDTQYF. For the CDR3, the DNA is TGTGCCAGCAGCGAATTGAGCGGGAGTAGTACAGATACGCAGTATTTT.

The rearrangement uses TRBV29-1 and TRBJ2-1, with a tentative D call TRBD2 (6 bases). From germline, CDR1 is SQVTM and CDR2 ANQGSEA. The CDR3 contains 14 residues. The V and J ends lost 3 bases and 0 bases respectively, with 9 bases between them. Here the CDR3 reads CSVDYGSSYNEQFF. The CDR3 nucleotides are TGCAGCGTTGATTACGGGAGCTCCTACAATGAGCAGTTCTTC.

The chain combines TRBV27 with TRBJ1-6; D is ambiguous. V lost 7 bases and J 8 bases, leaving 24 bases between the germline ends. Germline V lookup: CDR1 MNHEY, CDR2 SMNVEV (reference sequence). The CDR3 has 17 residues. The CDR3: CASKTFSPGPGDSPLHF. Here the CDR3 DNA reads TGTGCCAGCAAAACTTTCTCCCCGGGTCCCGGGGATTCACCCCTCCACTTT.

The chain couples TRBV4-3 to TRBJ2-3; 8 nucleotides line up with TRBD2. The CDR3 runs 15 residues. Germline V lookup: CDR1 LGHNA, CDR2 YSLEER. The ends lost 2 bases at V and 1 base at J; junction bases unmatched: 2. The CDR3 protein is CASSQPGGRTDTQYF. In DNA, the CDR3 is TGCGCCAGCAGCCAACCGGGAGGGCGCACAGATACGCAGTATTTT.

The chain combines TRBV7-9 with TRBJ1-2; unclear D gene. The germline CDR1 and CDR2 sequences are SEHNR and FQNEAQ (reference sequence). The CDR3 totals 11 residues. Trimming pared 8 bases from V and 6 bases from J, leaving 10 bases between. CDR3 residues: CASHGTDGYTF. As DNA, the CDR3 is TGTGCCAGCCACGGCACGGATGGCTACACCTTC.

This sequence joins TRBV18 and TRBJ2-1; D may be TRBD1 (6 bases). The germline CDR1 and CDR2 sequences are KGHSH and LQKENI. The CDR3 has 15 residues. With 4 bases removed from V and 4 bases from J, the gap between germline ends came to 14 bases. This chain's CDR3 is CASSLNRDNYNEQFF. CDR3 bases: TGTGCCAGCTCACTGAACCGGGACAATTACAATGAGCAGTTCTTC.

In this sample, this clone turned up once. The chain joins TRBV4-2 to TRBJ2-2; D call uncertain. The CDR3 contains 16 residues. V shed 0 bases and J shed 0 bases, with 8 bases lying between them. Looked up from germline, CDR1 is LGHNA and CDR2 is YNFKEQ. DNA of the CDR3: TGTGCCAGCAGCCAAGAGGCCAGCGCGAACACCGGGGAGCTGTTTTTT. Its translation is CASSQEASANTGELFF.

In DNA, the CDR3 is TGTGCCAGCAGCATGGCGGGAGGGTACTACGAGCAGTACTTC. Its protein is CASSMAGGYYEQYF. The V and J genes are TRBV21-1 and TRBJ2-7; TRBD2, the table's D call, was not compared with the DNA. TRBV21-1 is assigned pseudogene status. The CDR3 extends over 14 amino acids.

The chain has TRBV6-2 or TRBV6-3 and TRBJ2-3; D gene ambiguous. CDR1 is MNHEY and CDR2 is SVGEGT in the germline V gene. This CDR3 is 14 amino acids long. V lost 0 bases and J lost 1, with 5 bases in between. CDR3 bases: TGTGCCAGCAGTTACTCTAGGGGCACAGATACGCAGTATTTT. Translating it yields CASSYSRGTDTQYF.